These 7 T cell receptor beta chains were sequenced from one sample in a study of OX40 agonist ivuxolimab in advanced cancers. TCRdb's copy holds only in-frame clones and misses some; the assay was immunoSEQ multiplex PCR. The repertoire holds tens of thousands of clones, with around 90% as singletons. The sequenced sample was CD4+ or CD8+ T cells sorted from blood, obtained in a trial of the OX40 agonist ivuxolimab. The receptor source for this set is an adult with an advanced solid tumor such as melanoma, head and neck, liver or kidney cancer.

The chain combines TRBV6-8 with TRBJ2-6; perhaps D is TRBD1 or TRBD2 (5 bases each). V gave up 7 bases and J gave up 0 bases, with 19 bases separating them. Germline V CDR1 and CDR2: MNHGY, SAAAGT. The CDR3 runs to 18 residues. CDR3 coding DNA: TGTGCCAGCACCCTTTACCCGGGACCGCCCTCTGGGGCCAACGTCCTGACTTTC. Encoded protein: CASTLYPGPPSGANVLTF.

The chain employs TRBV9 and TRBJ2-1, with 8 bases that match TRBD2. Germline V gives CDR1 SGDLS, CDR2 YYNGEE. V gave up 2 bases and J gave up 8 bases; unmatched junction bases: 9. This CDR3 comprises 15 residues. The CDR3 region is CASSVIAGPQDEQFF. CDR3 bases: TGTGCCAGCAGCGTTATAGCGGGACCTCAGGATGAGCAGTTCTTC.

The V gene is TRBV27, the J gene TRBJ1-1, with D possibly matching TRBD1 (5 bases). Per the germline V gene, CDR1 is MNHEY and CDR2 is SMNVEV (reference sequence). The length of the CDR3 is 13 residues. V shed 4 bases and J shed 1 base, with 7 bases lying between them. CDR3 amino acids: CASSSQGNTEAFF. The CDR3 nucleotides are TGTGCCAGCAGTTCTCAGGGGAACACTGAAGCTTTCTTT.

The chain carries TRBV7-9 and TRBJ1-1, with a weak D call TRBD1 (5 bases). The CDR3 totals 17 residues. V lost 0 bases to trimming and J lost 1 base, with 15 bases between them. The germline gives CDR1 SEHNR, CDR2 FQNEAQ (reference sequence). CDR3 residues: CASSLAGGGFWNTEAFF. For the CDR3, the DNA is TGTGCCAGCAGCTTAGCCGGGGGTGGTTTCTGGAACACTGAAGCTTTCTTT.

This sequence joins TRBV7-9 and TRBJ2-1; TRBD2 aligns across 10 bases. Germline CDR1 and CDR2: SEHNR and FQNEAQ (reference sequence). With V trimmed by 2 bases and J by 5 bases, 12 bases remained unmatched. The CDR3 runs to 18 residues. The CDR3 DNA follows: TGTGCCAGCAGCTTACCTCGGACTAGCGGAGGCATCCACAATGAGCAGTTCTTC. Translation: CASSLPRTSGGIHNEQFF.

This chain uses TRBV10-2 with TRBJ2-7; D is possibly TRBD2 (6 bases). The CDR3 totals 12 residues. V was trimmed by 3 bases and J by 5 bases, leaving 8 bases between them. CDR1 is WSHSY, CDR2 SAAADI, per germline. The CDR3 nucleotides are TGCGCCAGCAGTGAAGGGAGGCACGAGCAGTACGTC. As protein: CASSEGRHEQYV.

The V gene is TRBV2, the J gene TRBJ1-2; D ambiguous. This CDR3 region has 13 residues. Trimming pared 5 bases from V and 2 bases from J, leaving 9 bases between. Germline assignment: CDR1 SNHLY and CDR2 FYNNEI. CDR3 in amino acids: CASSLYGNYGYTF. The DNA of the CDR3 is TGTGCCAGCAGTCTTTACGGGAACTATGGCTACACCTTC.